These T cell receptor beta chains were read from a single sample in a study of T cell clones after liver transplantation. TCRdb's table, derived via immunoSEQ multiplex PCR, lists solely in-frame clones and lacks some. The table includes several thousand clones, about 79% detected once. The sample consisted of CD8+ T cells from blood, taken before liver transplant. The receptors shown here come from a human donor who received a liver transplant. The CDR3 runs from the conserved cysteine through the conserved F or W. D genes are given only for firm matches. Size values are once, few and many counts, or a class for expanded clones, and some rows have none.

D: -
V: TRBV28
size: -
length: 13
J: TRBJ1-5
CDR3: CASRDSSNQPQHF
DNA: TGTGCCAGCAGAGACAGTAGCAATCAGCCCCAGCATTTT

D: -
V: TRBV7-9
size: few
length: 12
J: TRBJ1-1
CDR3: CASNDRYTEAFF
DNA: TGTGCCAGTAACGACAGATACACTGAAGCTTTCTTT

D: -
V: TRBV4-1
size: -
length: 15
J: TRBJ1-4
CDR3: CASSLRTATNEKLFF
DNA: TGCGCCAGCAGCCTCCGGACAGCAACTAATGAAAAACTGTTTTTT

D: TRBD1
V: TRBV7-9
size: -
length: 15
J: TRBJ1-5
CDR3: CASSLEQGGNQPQHF
DNA: TGTGCCAGCAGCTTAGAACAGGGGGGGAATCAGCCCCAGCATTTT

D: TRBD1
V: TRBV28
size: -
length: 14
J: TRBJ2-7
CDR3: CASSRRTGPYEQYF
DNA: TGTGCCAGCAGCCGTAGGACAGGGCCCTACGAGCAGTACTTC

D: -
V: TRBV28
size: -
length: 12
J: TRBJ2-7
CDR3: CASSRDGYEQYF
DNA: TGTGCCAGCAGTCGGGACGGTTACGAGCAGTACTTC

D: -
V: TRBV7-6
size: -
length: 16
J: TRBJ2-1
CDR3: CASSLLGSSSYNEQFF
DNA: TGTGCCAGCAGCTTACTCGGCTCGAGCTCCTACAATGAGCAGTTCTTC

D: -
V: TRBV27
size: few
length: 12
J: TRBJ2-7
CDR3: CASSPSSYEQYF
DNA: TGTGCCAGCAGTCCTAGCTCCTACGAGCAGTACTTC

D: -
V: TRBV15
size: -
length: 17
J: TRBJ1-3
CDR3: CATSSPVGGLSGNTIYF
DNA: TGTGCCACCAGCAGCCCCGTCGGGGGCCTCTCTGGAAACACCATATATTTT

D: -
V: TRBV5-6
size: -
length: 15
J: TRBJ2-3
CDR3: CASSLVQTNTDTQYF
DNA: TGTGCCAGCAGCTTGGTGCAGACTAACACAGATACGCAGTATTTT

D: -
V: TRBV13
size: -
length: 15
J: TRBJ2-5
CDR3: CASSLRTTGYETQYF
DNA: TGTGCCAGCAGCTTAAGGACGACAGGCTACGAGACCCAGTACTTC

D: -
V: TRBV5-1
size: -
length: 14
J: TRBJ1-4
CDR3: CASSLAGVREKLFF
DNA: TGCGCCAGCAGCCTCGCGGGGGTGCGGGAAAAACTGTTTTTT

D: -
V: TRBV27
size: -
length: 14
J: TRBJ2-1
CDR3: CASSLAGRGNEQFF
DNA: TGTGCCAGCAGTTTAGCGGGGAGGGGGAATGAGCAGTTCTTC

D: TRBD2
V: TRBV27
size: few
length: 17
J: TRBJ2-3
CDR3: CASSLAGWGGATDTQYF
DNA: TGTGCCAGCAGTTTAGCGGGGTGGGGGGGTGCCACAGATACGCAGTATTTT

D: -
V: TRBV18
size: -
length: 17
J: TRBJ2-5
CDR3: CASSPAGGVLYQETQYF
DNA: TGTGCCAGCTCACCCGCCGGAGGGGTGCTGTACCAAGAGACCCAGTACTTC

D: -
V: TRBV6-1
size: -
length: 11
J: TRBJ1-1
CDR3: CASGEDTEAFF
DNA: TGTGCCAGCGGGGAGGACACTGAAGCTTTCTTT